This TCR beta chain was retrieved from a study of blood T cell repertoires in COVID-19. Whole-study context: The United States, Italy and Spain were the sources of the acute and convalescent COVID-19 samples. Sources were T cells, B-cell-depleted T cells, or PBMCs; the material itself was cDNA or gDNA.

Cohorts were assigned according to the clinical history that participants reported. Some clones are missing from TCRdb's copy, which holds only in-frame ones; the method was immunoSEQ multiplex PCR. The sample holds some 510,000 clones; around 87% are singletons and the top ten take about 2%. The specimen sequenced was PBMCs or T cells enriched from blood (not recorded which). This TCR came from a woman between 35 and 50 years old who had recovered from COVID-19.

CDR3 protein: CASSPGLAEYTDTQYF. The CDR3 DNA is TGCGCCAGCAGCCCCGGACTAGCGGAGTACACAGATACGCAGTATTTT. V gene TRBV4-3 combines with J gene TRBJ2-3; 10 bases match TRBD2. The junction had 6 bases not matched to a gene; V was cut back by 4 bases and J by 2 bases. Per the germline V gene, CDR1 is LGHNA and CDR2 is YSLEER. This CDR3 has 16 amino acids.